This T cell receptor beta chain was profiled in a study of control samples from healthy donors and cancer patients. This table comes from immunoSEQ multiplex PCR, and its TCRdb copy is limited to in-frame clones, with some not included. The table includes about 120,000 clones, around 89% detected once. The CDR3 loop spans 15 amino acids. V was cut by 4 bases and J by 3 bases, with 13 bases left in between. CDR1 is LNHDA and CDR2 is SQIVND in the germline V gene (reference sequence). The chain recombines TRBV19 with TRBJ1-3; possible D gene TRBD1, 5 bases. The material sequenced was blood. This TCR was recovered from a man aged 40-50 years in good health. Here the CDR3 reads CASSTDSRFGNTIYF. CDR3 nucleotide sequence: TGTGCCAGTAGTACCGACAGCCGGTTTGGAAACACCATATATTTT. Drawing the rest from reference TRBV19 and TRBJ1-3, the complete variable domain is DGGITQSPKYLFRKEGQNVTLSCEQNLNHDAMYWYRQDPGQGLRLIYYSQIVNDFQKGDIAEGYSVSREKKESFPLTVTSAQKNPTAFYLCASSTDSRFGNTIYFGEGSWLTVV.